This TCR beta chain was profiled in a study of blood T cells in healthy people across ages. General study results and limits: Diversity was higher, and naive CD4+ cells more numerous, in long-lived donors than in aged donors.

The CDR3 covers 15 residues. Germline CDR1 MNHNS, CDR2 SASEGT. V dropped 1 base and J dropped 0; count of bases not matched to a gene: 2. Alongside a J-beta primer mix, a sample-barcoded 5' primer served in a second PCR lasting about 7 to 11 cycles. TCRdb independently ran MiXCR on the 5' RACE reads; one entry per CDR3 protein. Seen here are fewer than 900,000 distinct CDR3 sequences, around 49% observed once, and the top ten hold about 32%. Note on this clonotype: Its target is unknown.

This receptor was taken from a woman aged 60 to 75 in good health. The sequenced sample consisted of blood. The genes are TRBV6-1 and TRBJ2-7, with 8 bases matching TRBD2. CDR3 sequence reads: CASSEELADSYEQYF. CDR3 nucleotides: TGTGCCAGCAGTGAAGAACTAGCGGACTCCTACGAGCAGTACTTC.